This TCR beta chain was sequenced in a study of OX40 agonist ivuxolimab in advanced cancers. Some clones are missing from TCRdb's copy, which holds only in-frame ones; the method was immunoSEQ multiplex PCR. Counted here are approximately 76,000 clones, 86% occurring once; the ten biggest clones make up over 0.65%. The CDR3 contains 14 residues. Trimming took off 5 bases at V and 5 bases at J, with 15 bases between the two ends. Per the germline V gene, CDR1 is MNHEY and CDR2 is SVGAGI. This chain links TRBV6-5 with TRBJ2-5; D tentatively reads TRBD1 or TRBD2 (7 bases each). The TCR sequence derives from an adult with an advanced solid tumor such as melanoma, head and neck, liver or kidney cancer. Sample: CD4+ or CD8+ T cells sorted from blood, taken in a trial of the OX40 agonist ivuxolimab. In DNA, the CDR3 is TGTGCCAGCAGTACTTCAGGGGGGGAGGAGACCCAGTACTTC. Protein sequence: CASSTSGGEETQYF.